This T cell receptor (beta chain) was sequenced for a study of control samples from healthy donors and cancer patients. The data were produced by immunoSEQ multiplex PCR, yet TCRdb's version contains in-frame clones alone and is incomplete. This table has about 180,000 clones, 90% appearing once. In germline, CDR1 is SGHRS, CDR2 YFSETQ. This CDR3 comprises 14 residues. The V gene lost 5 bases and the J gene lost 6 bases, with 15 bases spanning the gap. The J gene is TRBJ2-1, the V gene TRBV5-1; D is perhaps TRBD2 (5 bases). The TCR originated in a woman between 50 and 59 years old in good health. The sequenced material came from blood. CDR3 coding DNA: TGCGCCAGCAGGCCCGGGATGGTGGGCAATGAGCAGTTCTTC. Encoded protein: CASRPGMVGNEQFF.